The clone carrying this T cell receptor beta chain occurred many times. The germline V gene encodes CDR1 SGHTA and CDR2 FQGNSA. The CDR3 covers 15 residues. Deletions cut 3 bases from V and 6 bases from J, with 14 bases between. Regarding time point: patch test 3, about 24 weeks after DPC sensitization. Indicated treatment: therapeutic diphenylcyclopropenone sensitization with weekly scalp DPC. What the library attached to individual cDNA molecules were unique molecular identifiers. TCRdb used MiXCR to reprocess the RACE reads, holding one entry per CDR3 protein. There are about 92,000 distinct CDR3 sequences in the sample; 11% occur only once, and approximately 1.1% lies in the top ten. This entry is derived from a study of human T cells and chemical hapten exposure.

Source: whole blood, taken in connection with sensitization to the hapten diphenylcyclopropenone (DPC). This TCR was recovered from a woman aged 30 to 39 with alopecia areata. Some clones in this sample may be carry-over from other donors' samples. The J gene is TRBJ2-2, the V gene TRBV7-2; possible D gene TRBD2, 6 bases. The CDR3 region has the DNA TGTGCCAGCAGCTTTTATAGCGGTAATTCCGGGGAGCTGTTTTTT. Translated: CASSFYSGNSGELFF.